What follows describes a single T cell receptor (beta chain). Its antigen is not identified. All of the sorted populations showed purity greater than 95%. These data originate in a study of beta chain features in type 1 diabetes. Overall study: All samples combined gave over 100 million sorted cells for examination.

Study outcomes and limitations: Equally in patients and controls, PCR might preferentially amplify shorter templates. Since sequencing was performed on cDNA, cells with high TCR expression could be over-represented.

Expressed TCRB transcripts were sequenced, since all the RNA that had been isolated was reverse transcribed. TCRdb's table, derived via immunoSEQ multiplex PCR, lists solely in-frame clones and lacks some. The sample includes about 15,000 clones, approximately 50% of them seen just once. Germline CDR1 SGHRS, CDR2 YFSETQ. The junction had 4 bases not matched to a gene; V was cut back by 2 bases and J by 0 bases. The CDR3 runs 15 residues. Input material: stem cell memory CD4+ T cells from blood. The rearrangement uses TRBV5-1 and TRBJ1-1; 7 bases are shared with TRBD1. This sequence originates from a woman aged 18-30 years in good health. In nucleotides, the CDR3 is TGCGCCAGCAGCTTATGGACAGGAATGAACACTGAAGCTTTCTTT. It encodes CASSLWTGMNTEAFF.